What follows are 8 T cell receptor beta chains derived from one specimen sequenced in a study of identical twins. A single record per CDR3 protein comes from TCRdb applying MiXCR to the 5' RACE reads. The sample shows 450,000 to 600,000 distinct CDR3 sequences, more than 20% of them seen only once. The data also belong to a second study, concerning yellow fever vaccine responses in identical twins.

Source material: CD4+ T cells sorted from blood. These TCRs come from a woman younger than 35 in good health.

This chain connects TRBV29-1 to TRBJ2-5, with 10 positions matching TRBD1. The CDR3 is 15 amino acids. V shed 3 bases and J 3 bases; nucleotides not matched to a gene: 7. The germline V gene has CDR1 SQVTM and CDR2 ANQGSEA. The CDR3 loop reads CSVDLGQGPEETQYF. CDR3 bases: TGCAGCGTTGATTTGGGACAGGGGCCCGAAGAGACCCAGTACTTC. The full variable domain, its missing parts supplied by reference TRBV29-1 and TRBJ2-5, is SAVISQKPSRDICQRGTSLTIQCQVDSQVTMMFWYRQQPGQSLTLIATANQGSEATYESGFVIDKFPISRPNLTFSTLTVSNMSPEDSSIYLCSVDLGQGPEETQYFGPGTRLLVL.

This clonotype was seen only a few times. The chain joins TRBV12-3 or TRBV12-4 to TRBJ2-2; 11 bases agree with TRBD2. The CDR3 is made up of 17 amino acids. Trimming removed 3 bases from V and 5 bases from J; junction bases left unmatched: 8. The CDR3 here is CASSFWLAGGKTGELFF. CDR3 nucleotides: TGTGCCAGCAGTTTTTGGCTAGCGGGGGGAAAAACCGGGGAGCTGTTTTTT.

This clonotype has more than one count but fewer than ten. The chain links TRBV4-1 to TRBJ2-1, with TRBD1 matching 11 bases. V shed 1 base and J 3 bases; nucleotides not matched to a gene: 2. The CDR3 has 16 residues. The germline gives CDR1 MGHRA, CDR2 YSYEKL. As DNA, the CDR3 is TGCGCCAGCAGCCAAGTTGGGACAGGGGGCTACAATGAGCAGTTCTTC. Amino acid sequence: CASSQVGTGGYNEQFF.

This clonotype was seen a handful of times. This chain connects TRBV6-5 to TRBJ2-5, with D maybe TRBD1 (7 bases). This CDR3 comprises 14 residues. Germline V gene data show CDR1 as MNHEY and CDR2 as SVGAGI. With 4 bases removed from V and 3 bases from J, the gap between germline ends came to 12 bases. In DNA, the CDR3 is TGTGCCAGCAGTTGGACTACAGGGGAAGAGACCCAGTACTTC. This codes for CASSWTTGEETQYF.

The sample holds a few counts of this clonotype. The chain is built from TRBV29-1 and TRBJ2-1; 7 bases map to TRBD1. CDR3 size: 13 residues. The trim removed 5 bases at V and 6 bases at J, leaving 7 bases unmatched. CDR1 and CDR2 (germline): SQVTM, ANQGSEA. For the CDR3, the DNA is TGCAGCGTTTCGTCAGGGGGTTTCAATGAGCAGTTCTTC. Translating gives CSVSSGGFNEQFF.

This clonotype was found many times. The gene calls are TRBV5-1 and TRBJ2-5, with D possibly being TRBD1 (5 bases). CDR1 and CDR2 from the germline V gene are SGHRS and YFSETQ. The V gene lost 0 bases and the J gene lost 1 base, with 7 bases spanning the gap. CDR3 length: 14 amino acids. The CDR3 sequence is CASSLGQFQETQYF. The CDR3 DNA follows: TGCGCCAGCAGCTTGGGACAGTTCCAAGAGACCCAGTACTTC.

The V and J genes are TRBV20-1 and TRBJ2-1; 8 nucleotides line up with TRBD2. CDR3 length equals 13 residues. V gave up 6 bases and J gave up 9 bases; unmatched junction bases: 10. The germline CDR1 and CDR2 sequences are DFQATT and SNEGSKA (reference sequence). CDR3 coding DNA: TGCAGTGCCACGGGTACCGGGGGGGTTGAGCAGTTCTTC. It yields the protein CSATGTGGVEQFF.

This chain connects TRBV20-1 to TRBJ2-3, with 8 bases lining up with TRBD2. This CDR3 is built from 13 residues. Trimming took 6 bases from V and 5 from J; bases not matched to a gene: 7. Germline CDR1 DFQATT, CDR2 SNEGSKA (reference sequence). CDR3 in amino acids: CSAYGGAVDTQYF. In nucleotides, the CDR3 is TGCAGTGCCTACGGGGGGGCCGTAGATACGCAGTATTTT.